A selection of T cell receptor beta chains follows, all from one sample in a study of cytomegalovirus exposure and HLA in healthy donors. Clones were sequenced by immunoSEQ multiplex PCR, and TCRdb holds only the in-frame ones, with some missing. The table has over 200,000 clones, 75% to 90% seen once. The specimen sequenced was PBMCs. Source of these receptors: a woman in her 30s in good health and CMV-seropositive. Each CDR3 is given with its conserved first and last residue. Fields, in order: clone size, D gene, J gene, V gene, CDR3 protein, CDR3 DNA. D genes are given only for firm matches. A clone size is listed for some rows: how often the clone was seen (once, few, many), or a class if it is expanded.

abundance: NA; d_gene: NA; j_gene: TRBJ2-1; v_gene: TRBV29-1; CDR3aa: CSVGTARYNEQFF; CDR3nt: TGCAGCGTTGGGACGGCCAGATACAATGAGCAGTTCTTC
abundance: NA; d_gene: NA; j_gene: TRBJ2-7; v_gene: TRBV5-4; CDR3aa: CASSLGLGGFEQYF; CDR3nt: TGTGCCAGCAGCTTGGGGCTAGGGGGTTTCGAGCAGTACTTC
abundance: NA; d_gene: NA; j_gene: TRBJ1-2; v_gene: TRBV28; CDR3aa: CATPSSAGHGYTF; CDR3nt: TGTGCCACCCCGTCATCGGCGGGCCATGGCTACACCTTC
abundance: NA; d_gene: NA; j_gene: TRBJ1-5; v_gene: TRBV21-1; CDR3aa: CAWLGTGINQPQHF; CDR3nt: TGTGCCTGGCTCGGGACAGGGATCAATCAGCCCCAGCATTTT
abundance: NA; d_gene: NA; j_gene: TRBJ1-2; v_gene: TRBV5-6; CDR3aa: CASSLGGGPNYGYTF; CDR3nt: TGTGCCAGCAGCTTGGGTGGGGGGCCCAACTATGGCTACACCTTC
abundance: NA; d_gene: NA; j_gene: TRBJ2-5; v_gene: TRBV5-4; CDR3aa: CASSSEGHLGTQYF; CDR3nt: TGTGCCAGCAGCTCAGAGGGACACCTTGGGACCCAGTACTTC
abundance: NA; d_gene: TRBD1; j_gene: TRBJ1-2; v_gene: TRBV7-3; CDR3aa: CASSPTGTGDFGYTF; CDR3nt: TGTGCCAGCAGCCCAACAGGGACAGGGGATTTTGGCTACACCTTC
abundance: NA; d_gene: NA; j_gene: TRBJ2-2; v_gene: TRBV7-3; CDR3aa: CASSLGGLFNTGELFF; CDR3nt: TGTGCCAGCAGCTTAGGTGGATTGTTCAACACCGGGGAGCTGTTTTTT
abundance: NA; d_gene: NA; j_gene: TRBJ1-3; v_gene: TRBV27; CDR3aa: CATTMGPYSGNTIYF; CDR3nt: TGTGCCACTACTATGGGACCGTACTCTGGAAACACCATATATTTT
abundance: NA; d_gene: NA; j_gene: TRBJ2-2; v_gene: TRBV6-5; CDR3aa: CASGTGELFF; CDR3nt: TGTGCCAGCGGGACCGGGGAGCTGTTTTTT
abundance: NA; d_gene: NA; j_gene: TRBJ1-3; v_gene: TRBV29-1; CDR3aa: CSVWVVSGNTIYF; CDR3nt: TGCAGCGTCTGGGTGGTATCTGGAAACACCATATATTTT
abundance: few; d_gene: NA; j_gene: TRBJ1-2; v_gene: TRBV28; CDR3aa: CASSLARFYGYTF; CDR3nt: TGTGCCAGCAGTTTAGCCCGGTTCTATGGCTACACCTTC
abundance: NA; d_gene: TRBD1; j_gene: TRBJ1-2; v_gene: TRBV7-2; CDR3aa: CASSGGLGTDFYGYTF; CDR3nt: TGTGCCAGCAGCGGAGGGCTCGGGACAGACTTTTATGGCTACACCTTC
abundance: NA; d_gene: TRBD1; j_gene: TRBJ2-2; v_gene: TRBV27; CDR3aa: CASRRQGSTGELFF; CDR3nt: TGTGCCAGCAGAAGACAGGGTTCGACCGGGGAGCTGTTTTTT
abundance: NA; d_gene: NA; j_gene: TRBJ2-7; v_gene: TRBV30; CDR3aa: CAWSGHRVPYEQYF; CDR3nt: TGTGCCTGGAGTGGCCACAGGGTCCCCTACGAGCAGTACTTC
abundance: NA; d_gene: TRBD2; j_gene: TRBJ2-7; v_gene: TRBV7-9; CDR3aa: CASSPSPWRGGSYEQYF; CDR3nt: TGTGCCAGCAGCCCCAGTCCGTGGCGGGGAGGGTCCTACGAGCAGTACTTC
abundance: NA; d_gene: TRBD1; j_gene: TRBJ2-1; v_gene: TRBV25-1; CDR3aa: CARPTGGYNEQFF; CDR3nt: TGTGCCAGGCCGACAGGGGGCTACAATGAGCAGTTCTTC
abundance: NA; d_gene: TRBD1; j_gene: TRBJ1-5; v_gene: TRBV6-4; CDR3aa: CASSAGGLGQPQHF; CDR3nt: TGTGCCAGCAGCGCAGGGGGCTTAGGTCAGCCCCAGCATTTT
abundance: NA; d_gene: TRBD1; j_gene: TRBJ2-6; v_gene: TRBV9; CDR3aa: CASSTGTASGANVLTF; CDR3nt: TGTGCCAGCAGCACCGGGACAGCCTCTGGGGCCAACGTCCTGACTTTC
abundance: NA; d_gene: NA; j_gene: TRBJ1-1; v_gene: TRBV13; CDR3aa: CASSPKGGHKNTEAFF; CDR3nt: TGTGCCAGCAGCCCAAAGGGCGGACACAAGAACACTGAAGCTTTCTTT
abundance: NA; d_gene: NA; j_gene: TRBJ1-2; v_gene: TRBV14; CDR3aa: CASSLGHHTYGYTF; CDR3nt: TGTGCCAGCAGCCTCGGACATCACACCTATGGCTACACCTTC
abundance: NA; d_gene: NA; j_gene: TRBJ2-3; v_gene: TRBV7-2; CDR3aa: CASSFDGSRTDTQYF; CDR3nt: TGTGCCAGCAGCTTCGACGGGAGTCGGACAGATACGCAGTATTTT
abundance: NA; d_gene: NA; j_gene: TRBJ1-3; v_gene: TRBV7-3; CDR3aa: CASSLGQGVWGNTIYF; CDR3nt: TGTGCCAGCAGCTTAGGGCAGGGCGTATGGGGAAACACCATATATTTT
abundance: NA; d_gene: NA; j_gene: TRBJ2-3; v_gene: TRBV7-2; CDR3aa: CASSRSWDTQYF; CDR3nt: TGTGCCAGCAGCCGGTCGTGGGATACGCAGTATTTT
abundance: NA; d_gene: NA; j_gene: TRBJ1-1; v_gene: TRBV27; CDR3aa: CASSWGGNTEAFF; CDR3nt: TGTGCCAGCAGTTGGGGAGGGAACACTGAAGCTTTCTTT
abundance: NA; d_gene: NA; j_gene: TRBJ1-2; v_gene: TRBV5-1; CDR3aa: CASSEGNRSGGYTF; CDR3nt: TGCGCCAGCAGCGAGGGGAACAGATCTGGTGGCTACACCTTC
abundance: NA; d_gene: NA; j_gene: TRBJ2-5; v_gene: TRBV11-2; CDR3aa: CASSLEARGVETQYF; CDR3nt: TGTGCCAGCAGCTTAGAAGCCCGGGGCGTAGAGACCCAGTACTTC
abundance: NA; d_gene: TRBD1; j_gene: TRBJ2-7; v_gene: TRBV30; CDR3aa: CAWRKARGSSYEQYF; CDR3nt: TGTGCCTGGAGGAAAGCCAGGGGGAGTTCCTACGAGCAGTACTTC